The T cell receptor beta chain described here comes from a study of cytomegalovirus exposure and HLA in healthy donors. Study observations and caveats: In an earlier analysis, about 87% or about 30%: the productive usage of most TCR beta V segments. Three chains linked to CMV were shown in vitro to be specific for CMV antigens.

PCR used 60 Vbeta primers and 13 Jbeta primers. The table came from immunoSEQ multiplex PCR; TCRdb's copy has only in-frame clones and leaves some out. The table includes approximately 75,000 clones, 60% to 75% detected once. Worth noting for this clone: Its matching antigen is unknown.

This clonotype was sampled from a man aged 40-50 years in good health and CMV-seropositive. Material for sequencing was PBMCs.

CDR3 sequence: CASSFGHGNTIYF. CDR3 nucleotides: TGTGCCAGCAGCTTTGGGCATGGAAACACCATATATTTT. This sequence joins TRBV7-6 and TRBJ1-3, with no clear D. This CDR3 is built from 13 residues. Germline lookup yields CDR1 SGHVS and CDR2 FNYEAQ. Between the trimmed V and J ends, which lost 3 bases and 3 bases, there was a span of 6 bases.